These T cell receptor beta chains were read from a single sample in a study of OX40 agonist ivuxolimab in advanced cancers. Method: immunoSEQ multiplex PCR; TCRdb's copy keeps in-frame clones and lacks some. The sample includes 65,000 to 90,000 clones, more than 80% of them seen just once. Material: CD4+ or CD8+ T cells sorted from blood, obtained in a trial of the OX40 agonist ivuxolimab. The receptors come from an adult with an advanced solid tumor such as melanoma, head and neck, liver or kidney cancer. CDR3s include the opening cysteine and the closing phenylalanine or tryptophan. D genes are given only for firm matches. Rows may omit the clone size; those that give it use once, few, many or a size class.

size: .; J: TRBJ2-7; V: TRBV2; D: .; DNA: TGTGCCAGCAGAGTGGGAGGGGGGTACGAGCAGTACTTC; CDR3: CASRVGGGYEQYF
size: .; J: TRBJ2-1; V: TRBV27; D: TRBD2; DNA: TGTGCCAGCAGTCGCCGGGAGGGTGGGGTCAATGAGCAGTTCTTC; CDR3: CASSRREGGVNEQFF
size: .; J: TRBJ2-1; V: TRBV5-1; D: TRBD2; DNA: TGCGCCAGCAGCTTGTCCGGGAGGGATTACAATGAGCAGTTCTTC; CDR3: CASSLSGRDYNEQFF
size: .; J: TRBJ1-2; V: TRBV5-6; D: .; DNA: TGTGCCAGCAGCTCCTCTCGTAGGGTTGGGGTGAACTATGGCTACACCTTC; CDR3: CASSSSRRVGVNYGYTF
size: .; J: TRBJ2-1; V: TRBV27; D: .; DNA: TGTGCCAGCAGTTTATCTTGGTCCACGAGCTACAATGAGCAGTTCTTC; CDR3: CASSLSWSTSYNEQFF
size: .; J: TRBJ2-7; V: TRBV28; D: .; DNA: TGTGCCAGCAGTTTCCGCCGGGACCCGTTCGAGCAGTACTTC; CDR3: CASSFRRDPFEQYF
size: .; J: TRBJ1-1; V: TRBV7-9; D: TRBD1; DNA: TGTGCCAGCAGCTTATCCGGGACAGGGGGCTCTGAAGCTTTCTTT; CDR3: CASSLSGTGGSEAFF
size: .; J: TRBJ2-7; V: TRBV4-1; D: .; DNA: TGCGCCAGCAGCCAAGATGAGACCTACGAGCAGTACTTC; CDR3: CASSQDETYEQYF
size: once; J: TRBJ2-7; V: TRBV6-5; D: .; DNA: TGTGCCAGCAGTTACTCGGAGGGTTACGAGCAGTACTTC; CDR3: CASSYSEGYEQYF
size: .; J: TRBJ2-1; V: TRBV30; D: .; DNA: TGTGCCTGGCCCGAGCCGGGACCCCAGAGTGAGCAGTTCTTC; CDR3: CAWPEPGPQSEQFF
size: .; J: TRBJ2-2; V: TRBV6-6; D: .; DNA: TGTGCCAGCCTGGTCTCGAACACCGGGGAGCTGTTTTTT; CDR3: CASLVSNTGELFF
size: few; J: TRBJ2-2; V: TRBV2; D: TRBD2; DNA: TGTGCCAGCGCATGGACTAGCGGGAGGTCGACCGGGGAGCTGTTTTTT; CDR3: CASAWTSGRSTGELFF
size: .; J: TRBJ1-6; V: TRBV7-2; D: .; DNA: TGTGCCAGCAGCTTAGGTCCGGGGGCAAATTCACCCCTCCACTTT; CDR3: CASSLGPGANSPLHF
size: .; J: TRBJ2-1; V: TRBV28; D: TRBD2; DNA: TGTGCCAGCAGTTTGGGCTCCCAGTTTCGCAGCGGGGGAAATGAGCAGTTCTTC; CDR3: CASSLGSQFRSGGNEQFF
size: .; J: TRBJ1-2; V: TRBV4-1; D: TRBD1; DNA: TGCGCCAGCAGCCAAGCCTCAGGGGGAGGCTATGGCTACACCTTC; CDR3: CASSQASGGGYGYTF
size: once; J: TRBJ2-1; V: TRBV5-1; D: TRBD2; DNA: TGCGCCAGCAGCTTGGCCCGGACTAGCGGGGGGAATAACAATGAGCAGTTCTTC; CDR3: CASSLARTSGGNNNEQFF
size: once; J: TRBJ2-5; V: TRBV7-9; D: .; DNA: TGTGCCAGCAGCTTAGTAGTGTGGGGGGCAGAGGAGACCCAGTACTTC; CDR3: CASSLVVWGAEETQYF
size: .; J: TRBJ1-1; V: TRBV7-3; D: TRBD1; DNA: TGTGCCAGCAGCTTAGGGGCACAGGGGGCCACTGAAGCTTTCTTT; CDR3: CASSLGAQGATEAFF
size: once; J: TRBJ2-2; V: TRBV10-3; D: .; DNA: TGTGCCATCAGTGGATCCGGCCCCCGGGTCGGGGAGCTGTTTTTT; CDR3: CAISGSGPRVGELFF
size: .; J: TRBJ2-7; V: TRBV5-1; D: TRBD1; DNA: TGCGCCAGCAGCGACAGGGTGTACGAGCAGTACTTC; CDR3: CASSDRVYEQYF
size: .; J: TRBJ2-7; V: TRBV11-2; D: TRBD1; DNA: TGTGCCAGCAGACAATGGGACAGTCCCTCCTACGAGCAGTACTTC; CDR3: CASRQWDSPSYEQYF
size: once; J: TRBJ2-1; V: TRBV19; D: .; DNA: TGTGCCAGTAGTATAGGTTACAGGGCAGCAGCTCCCCCAGGGTACAATGAGCAGTTCTTC; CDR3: CASSIGYRAAAPPGYNEQFF
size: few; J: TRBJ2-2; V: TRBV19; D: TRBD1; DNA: TGTGCTGCCCTCGACAGGGTAGGCGGGGAGCTGTTTTTT; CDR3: CAALDRVGGELFF
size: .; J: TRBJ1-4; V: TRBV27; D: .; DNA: TGTGCCAGCAGGGGAGGGGGACTAAATGAAAAACTGTTTTTT; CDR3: CASRGGGLNEKLFF
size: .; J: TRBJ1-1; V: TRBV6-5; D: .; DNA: TGTGCCAGCAGTTACGGACCTGAAGCTTTCTTT; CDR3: CASSYGPEAFF
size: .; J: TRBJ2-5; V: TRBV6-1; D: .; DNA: TGTGCCAGCAGGACCCAGGGGTGGGGGCTGACCCAGTACTTC; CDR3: CASRTQGWGLTQYF
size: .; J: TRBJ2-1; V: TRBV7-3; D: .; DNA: TGTGCCAGCAGCTTATCCACCCCCAGGGGCGCCTACAATGAGCAGTTCTTC; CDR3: CASSLSTPRGAYNEQFF
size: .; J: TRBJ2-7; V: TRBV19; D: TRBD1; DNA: TGTGCCAGTAGTATAGGCCAGGGGGCCATCTACGAGCAGTACTTC; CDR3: CASSIGQGAIYEQYF
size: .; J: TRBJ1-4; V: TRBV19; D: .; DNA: TGTGCCAGTAGTCTCTTCTTAGGGACATCAAATGAAAAACTGTTTTTT; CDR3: CASSLFLGTSNEKLFF
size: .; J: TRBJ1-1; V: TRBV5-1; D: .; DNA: TGCGCCAGCAGCAGTAGGGGAACTGAAGCTTTCTTT; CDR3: CASSSRGTEAFF
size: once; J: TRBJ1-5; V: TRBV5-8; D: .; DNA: TGTGCCAGCAGCCCCAGGGGAGCGGGGCAGCCCCAGCATTTT; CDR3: CASSPRGAGQPQHF
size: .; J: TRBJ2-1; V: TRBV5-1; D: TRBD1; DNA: TGCGCCAGCGTGGGACAGAGCTACAATGAGCAGTTCTTC; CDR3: CASVGQSYNEQFF
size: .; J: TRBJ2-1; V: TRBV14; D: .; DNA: TGTGCCAGCAGCCAAGGGCCGTTCAATGAGCAGTTCTTC; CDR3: CASSQGPFNEQFF
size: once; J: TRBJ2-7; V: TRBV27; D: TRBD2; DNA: TGTGCCAGCAGTTTAAATGCGGGAGGGCCGGAGGAGCAGTACTTC; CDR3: CASSLNAGGPEEQYF
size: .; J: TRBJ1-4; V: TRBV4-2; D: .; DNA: TGTGCCAGCAGCCAACTCTCTGAAAAACTGTTTTTT; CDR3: CASSQLSEKLFF
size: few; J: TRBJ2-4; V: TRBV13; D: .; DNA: TGTGCCAGCAGCCAGATCGCCGCATTCGAAGGGGAGAACATTCAGTACTTC; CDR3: CASSQIAAFEGENIQYF
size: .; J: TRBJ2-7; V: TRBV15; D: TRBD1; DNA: TGTGCCACCAGCACAGGGACAGGGGGCGATTCCGAGCAGTACTTC; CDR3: CATSTGTGGDSEQYF
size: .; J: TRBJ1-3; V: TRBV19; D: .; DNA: TGTGCCAGTAGTATTATACCGGGGACGGGAAACACCATATATTTT; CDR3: CASSIIPGTGNTIYF
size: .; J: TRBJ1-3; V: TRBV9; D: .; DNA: TGTGCCAGCAGCGTAAGCTCTGGAAACACCATATATTTT; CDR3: CASSVSSGNTIYF
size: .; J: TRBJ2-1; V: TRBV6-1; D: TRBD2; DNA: TGTGCCAGCAGTGAATGGGGGGGATCCTACAATGAGCAGTTCTTC; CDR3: CASSEWGGSYNEQFF
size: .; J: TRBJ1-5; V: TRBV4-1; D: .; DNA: TGCGCCAGCAGCCAAGGGGGGTTTCCTAGCAATCAGCCCCAGCATTTT; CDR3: CASSQGGFPSNQPQHF
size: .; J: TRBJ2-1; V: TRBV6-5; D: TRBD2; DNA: TGTGCCAGCAGTTCCCCCGGCGGGGGGGTACATGAGCAGTTCTTC; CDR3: CASSSPGGGVHEQFF
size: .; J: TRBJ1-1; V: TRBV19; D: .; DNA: TGTGCCAGTAGTATTGGGCTATTTAACACTGAAGCTTTCTTT; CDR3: CASSIGLFNTEAFF
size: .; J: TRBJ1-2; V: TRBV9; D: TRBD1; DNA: TGTGCCAGCAGCGTAGATGGGGCAGGGGGAATCTTAAGGCAATATGGCTACACCTTC; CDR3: CASSVDGAGGILRQYGYTF
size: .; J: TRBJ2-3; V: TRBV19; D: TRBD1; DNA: TGTGCCAGTAGTCCTTGGACAGGGACGCAGTATTTT; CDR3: CASSPWTGTQYF
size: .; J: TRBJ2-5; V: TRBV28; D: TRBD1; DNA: TGTGCCAGCAGTTCGCAAGACAGGGCCCAAGAGACCCAGTACTTC; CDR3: CASSSQDRAQETQYF
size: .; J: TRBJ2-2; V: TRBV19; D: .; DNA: TGTGCCAGTAGTATCGGTCCGGGGGCGAACACCGGGGAGCTGTTTTTT; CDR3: CASSIGPGANTGELFF
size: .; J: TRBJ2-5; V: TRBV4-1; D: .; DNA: TGCGCCAGCAGCGGAAGAGAAGAGACCCAGTACTTC; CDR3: CASSGREETQYF
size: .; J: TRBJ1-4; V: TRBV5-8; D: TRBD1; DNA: TGTGCCAGCAGCTGGGGGACAGTTTTT; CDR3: CASSWGTVF
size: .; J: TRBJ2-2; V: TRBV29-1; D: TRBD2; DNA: TGCAGCGTTGGGGAGGGAGTGGAGCTGTTTTTT; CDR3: CSVGEGVELFF
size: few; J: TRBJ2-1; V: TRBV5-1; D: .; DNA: TGCGCCAGCAGCCTTTTATATCGAACAACCTACAATGAGCAGTTCTTC; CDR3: CASSLLYRTTYNEQFF
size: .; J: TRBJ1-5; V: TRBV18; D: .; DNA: TGTGCCAGCTCACCTGGGCAGGGCGGTCAGCCCCAGCATTTT; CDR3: CASSPGQGGQPQHF
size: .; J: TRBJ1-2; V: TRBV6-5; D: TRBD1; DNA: TGTGCCAGCAGTTACCCGAGCGGGACAGGGTATGGCTACACCTTC; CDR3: CASSYPSGTGYGYTF
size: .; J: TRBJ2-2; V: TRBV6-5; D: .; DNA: TGTGCCAGCAGTTACTTTGCTGGGGAAAACACCGGGGAGCTGTTTTTT; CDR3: CASSYFAGENTGELFF
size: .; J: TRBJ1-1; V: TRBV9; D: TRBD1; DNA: TGTGCCAGCAGCGTGGCGGCAGGGGGCGTTGAAGCTTTCTTT; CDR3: CASSVAAGGVEAFF
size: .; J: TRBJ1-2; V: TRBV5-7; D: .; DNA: TGTGCCAGCAGCAAGCGGTGGTCCAACGTGGATGGCTACACCTTC; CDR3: CASSKRWSNVDGYTF
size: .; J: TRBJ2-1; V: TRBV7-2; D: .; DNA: TGTGCCAGCAGCTTAGCGCAACTTTACAATGAGCAGTTCTTC; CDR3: CASSLAQLYNEQFF